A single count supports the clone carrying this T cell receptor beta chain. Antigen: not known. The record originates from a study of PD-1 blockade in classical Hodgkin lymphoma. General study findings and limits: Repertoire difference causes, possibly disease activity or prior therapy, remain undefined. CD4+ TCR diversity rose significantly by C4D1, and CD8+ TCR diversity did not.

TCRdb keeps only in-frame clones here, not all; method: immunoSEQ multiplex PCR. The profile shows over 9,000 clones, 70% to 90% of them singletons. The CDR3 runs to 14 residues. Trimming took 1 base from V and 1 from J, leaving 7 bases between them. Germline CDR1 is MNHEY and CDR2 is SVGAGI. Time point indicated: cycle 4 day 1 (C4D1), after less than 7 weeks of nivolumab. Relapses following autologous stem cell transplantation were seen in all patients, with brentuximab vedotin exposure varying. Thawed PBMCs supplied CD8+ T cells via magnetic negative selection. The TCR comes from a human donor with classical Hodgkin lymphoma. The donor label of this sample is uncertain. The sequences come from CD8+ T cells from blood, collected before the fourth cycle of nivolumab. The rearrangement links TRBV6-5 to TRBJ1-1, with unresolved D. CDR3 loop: CASSYFAKNTEAFF. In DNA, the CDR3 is TGTGCCAGCAGTTACTTTGCCAAGAACACTGAAGCTTTCTTT.